Listed below are T cell receptor beta chains from one sample, sequenced in a study of cytomegalovirus exposure and HLA in healthy donors. Only in-frame clones appear in the TCRdb table, and some are missing; sequencing was by immunoSEQ multiplex PCR. The table has around 190,000 clones, roughly 90% seen once. The sequenced sample consisted of PBMCs. The receptors were gathered from a boy aged 2 to 10 in good health and CMV-seronegative. Each CDR3 is given with its conserved first and last residue. A D gene is named only where the DNA matches it firmly. Not all rows give a size; the values are once, few, many and, for expanded clones, a class.

V gene: TRBV10-2
D gene: NA
J gene: TRBJ1-5
clone size: NA
CDR3 protein: CASSESGGSYQPQHF
CDR3 DNA: TGCGCCAGCAGTGAGTCCGGGGGGAGTTATCAGCCCCAGCATTTT

V gene: TRBV28
D gene: NA
J gene: TRBJ1-2
clone size: NA
CDR3 protein: CASSSQDGYTF
CDR3 DNA: TGTGCCAGCAGTTCACAGGATGGCTACACCTTC

V gene: TRBV6-5
D gene: NA
J gene: TRBJ2-7
clone size: NA
CDR3 protein: CASSRRAVSYEQYF
CDR3 DNA: TGTGCCAGCAGTCGTCGCGCGGTCTCCTACGAGCAGTACTTC

V gene: TRBV9
D gene: NA
J gene: TRBJ1-3
clone size: NA
CDR3 protein: CASSVGHGNTIYF
CDR3 DNA: TGTGCCAGCAGCGTGGGGCATGGAAACACCATATATTTT

V gene: TRBV30
D gene: TRBD2
J gene: TRBJ2-5
clone size: NA
CDR3 protein: CAWSVLVGLVDFETQYF
CDR3 DNA: TGTGCCTGGAGTGTACTTGTGGGACTAGTGGACTTTGAGACCCAGTACTTC

V gene: TRBV9
D gene: NA
J gene: TRBJ2-3
clone size: NA
CDR3 protein: CASGVKSGSTDTQYF
CDR3 DNA: TGTGCCAGCGGCGTTAAGAGCGGGAGCACAGATACGCAGTATTTT

V gene: TRBV4-1
D gene: TRBD1
J gene: TRBJ1-1
clone size: NA
CDR3 protein: CASSLRGQAFF
CDR3 DNA: TGCGCCAGCAGCCTCAGGGGGCAAGCTTTCTTT

V gene: TRBV9
D gene: TRBD1
J gene: TRBJ2-7
clone size: NA
CDR3 protein: CASSPTTGATLQQYF
CDR3 DNA: TGTGCCAGCAGCCCTACGACAGGGGCCACGCTACAGCAGTACTTC

V gene: TRBV18
D gene: NA
J gene: TRBJ1-6
clone size: once
CDR3 protein: CASSQRGPSLNSPLHF
CDR3 DNA: TGTGCCAGCTCACAACGAGGGCCGAGCTTAAATTCACCCCTCCACTTT

V gene: TRBV30
D gene: NA
J gene: TRBJ1-1
clone size: NA
CDR3 protein: CAWSRFNTEAFF
CDR3 DNA: TGTGCCTGGAGTCGGTTTAACACTGAAGCTTTCTTT

V gene: TRBV6-5
D gene: NA
J gene: TRBJ1-2
clone size: NA
CDR3 protein: CASSYAGAPGYTF
CDR3 DNA: TGTGCCAGCAGTTACGCAGGGGCTCCTGGCTACACCTTC

V gene: TRBV30
D gene: NA
J gene: TRBJ2-7
clone size: NA
CDR3 protein: CARAAYGAEGDEQYF
CDR3 DNA: TGTGCCCGGGCGGCATACGGGGCAGAGGGGGACGAGCAGTACTTC

V gene: TRBV6-5
D gene: TRBD1
J gene: TRBJ2-7
clone size: NA
CDR3 protein: CASSLGTGTFNEQYF
CDR3 DNA: TGTGCCAGCAGTTTGGGGACAGGGACCTTTAACGAGCAGTACTTC

V gene: TRBV28
D gene: TRBD2
J gene: TRBJ2-7
clone size: NA
CDR3 protein: CASSLSEGLAGVSEQYF
CDR3 DNA: TGTGCCAGCAGTTTATCGGAAGGACTAGCGGGAGTATCCGAGCAGTACTTC